The clone carrying this T cell receptor (beta chain) was detected only a few times. TCRdb processed the 5' RACE reads anew with MiXCR; each CDR3 protein has one entry. The table includes 340,000 or so distinct CDR3 sequences, about 12% detected once. The sample comes from a study of T cells after yellow fever vaccination. V lost 2 bases and J lost 3, with 11 bases in between. There are 14 residues in the CDR3. From germline, CDR1 is DFQATT and CDR2 SNEGSKA (reference sequence). The chain links TRBV20-1 to TRBJ1-5; D may be TRBD1 (5 bases). The TCR was taken from a man between 18 and 35 years old who received the YFV17D yellow fever vaccine. The material was CD4+ T cells sorted from PBMCs, obtained 15 days after the yellow fever booster vaccination. CDR3 loop: CSARPGPFNQPQHF. The CDR3, as DNA: TGCAGTGCTAGACCGGGACCCTTCAATCAGCCCCAGCATTTT.